The clone carrying this T cell receptor (beta chain) has ten or more counts. TCRdb re-called the 5' RACE reads through MiXCR, storing one row per CDR3 protein. The table lists 65,000 to 70,000 distinct CDR3 sequences, approximately 6.2% of them singletons. The sample belongs to a study of T cells after yellow fever vaccination. Study in general: Fractions containing few cells were prepared with SMART-Seq v4 Ultra Low Input.

The V end was cut by 0 bases, the J end by 4 bases, with 10 bases between. CDR3 length equals 14 residues. The germline CDR1 and CDR2 sequences are SGHRS and YFSETQ. Specimen: CD4+ T cells sorted from PBMCs, collected roughly 14 days after the first yellow fever vaccination. The chain uses TRBV5-1 and TRBJ1-1; D ambiguous. This sequence was found in a man between 18 and 29 years old who received the YFV17D yellow fever vaccine. The CDR3 nucleotides are TGCGCCAGCAGCTTGGATAGGCCGGCCACTGAAGCTTTCTTT. It encodes CASSLDRPATEAFF.